The entry below describes one T cell receptor beta chain. What it binds is unknown. The donors were adults (healthy and HIV-negative) with no recent acute infections or vaccinations. The germline gives CDR1 SGHTA, CDR2 FQGTGA. The CDR3 length is 17 residues. The junction had 13 bases not matched to a gene; V was cut back by 5 bases and J by 2 bases. Only in-frame clones appear in the TCRdb table, and some are missing; sequencing was by immunoSEQ multiplex PCR. The sample has about 2.4 million clones; over 85% are singletons. The data were taken from a study of shared clonotypes between healthy human individuals. Study observations and caveats: The study generally estimated greater richness for naive than memory subsets. Expectations were that clonotype sharing among donors would be affected by sequencing depth.

The origin of this receptor is a man between 18 and 29 years old in good health. Some clones in this sample may be carry-over from other donors' samples. The sample taken for sequencing was naive CD4+ T cells from PBMCs. Subset described: CD45RA+ positively selected. The J gene is TRBJ2-7, the V gene TRBV7-3; 9 positions agree with TRBD2. CDR3: CASSKFGSGRGAYEQYF. In nucleotides, the CDR3 is TGTGCCAGCAGCAAGTTTGGTAGCGGGAGAGGGGCCTACGAGCAGTACTTC.